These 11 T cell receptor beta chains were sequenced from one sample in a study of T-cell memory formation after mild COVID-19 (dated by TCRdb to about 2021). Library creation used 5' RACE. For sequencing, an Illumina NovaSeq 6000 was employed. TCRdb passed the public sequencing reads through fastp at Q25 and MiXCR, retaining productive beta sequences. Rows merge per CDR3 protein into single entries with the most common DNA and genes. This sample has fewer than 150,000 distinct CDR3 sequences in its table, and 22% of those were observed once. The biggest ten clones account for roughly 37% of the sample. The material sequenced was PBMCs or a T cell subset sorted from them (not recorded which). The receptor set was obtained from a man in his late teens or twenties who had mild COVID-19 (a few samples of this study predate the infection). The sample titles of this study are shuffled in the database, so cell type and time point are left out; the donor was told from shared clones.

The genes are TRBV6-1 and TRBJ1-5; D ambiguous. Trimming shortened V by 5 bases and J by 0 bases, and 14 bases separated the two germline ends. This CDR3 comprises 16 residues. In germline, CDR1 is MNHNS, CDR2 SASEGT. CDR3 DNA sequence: TGTGCCAGCAGTATTCGGACGGGGTTTAGCAATCAGCCCCAGCATTTT. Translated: CASSIRTGFSNQPQHF.

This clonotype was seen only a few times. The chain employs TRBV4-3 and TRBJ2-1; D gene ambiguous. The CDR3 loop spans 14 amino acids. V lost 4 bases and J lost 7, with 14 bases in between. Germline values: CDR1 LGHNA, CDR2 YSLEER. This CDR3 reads CASSPFPTGNEQFF. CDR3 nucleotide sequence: TGCGCCAGCAGCCCATTTCCGACCGGGAATGAGCAGTTCTTC.

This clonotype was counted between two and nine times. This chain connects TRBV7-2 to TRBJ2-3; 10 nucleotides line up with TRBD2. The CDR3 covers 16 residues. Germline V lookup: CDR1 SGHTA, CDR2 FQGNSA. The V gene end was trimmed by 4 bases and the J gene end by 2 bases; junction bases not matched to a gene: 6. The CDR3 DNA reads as TGTGCCAGCAGCTACGTAGCGGGGGGCTACACAGATACGCAGTATTTT. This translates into CASSYVAGGYTDTQYF.

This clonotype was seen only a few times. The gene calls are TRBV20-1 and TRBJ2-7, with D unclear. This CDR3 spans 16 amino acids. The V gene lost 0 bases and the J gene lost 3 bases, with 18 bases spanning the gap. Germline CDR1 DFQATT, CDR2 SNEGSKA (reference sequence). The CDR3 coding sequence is TGCAGTGCTAGAGATAGAGGAACCACGGAAATCTACGAGCAGTACTTC. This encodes CSARDRGTTEIYEQYF.

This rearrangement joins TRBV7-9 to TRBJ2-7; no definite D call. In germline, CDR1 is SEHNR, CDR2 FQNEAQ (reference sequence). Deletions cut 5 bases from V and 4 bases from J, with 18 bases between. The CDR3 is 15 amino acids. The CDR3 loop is CASSLQLTPRYEQYF. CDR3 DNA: TGTGCCAGCAGCCTACAACTTACCCCGCGATACGAGCAGTACTTC.

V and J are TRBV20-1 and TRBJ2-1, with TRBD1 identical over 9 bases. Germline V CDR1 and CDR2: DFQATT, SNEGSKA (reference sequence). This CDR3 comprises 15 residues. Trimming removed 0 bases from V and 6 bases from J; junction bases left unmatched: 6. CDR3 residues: CSAREPRQGGNEQFF. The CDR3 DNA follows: TGCAGTGCTAGAGAACCTCGACAGGGGGGCAATGAGCAGTTCTTC.

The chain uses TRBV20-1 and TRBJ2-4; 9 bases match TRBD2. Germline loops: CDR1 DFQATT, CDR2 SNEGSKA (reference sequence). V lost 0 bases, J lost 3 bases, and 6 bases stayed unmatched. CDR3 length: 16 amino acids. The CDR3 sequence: CSAREAGGGDKNIQYF. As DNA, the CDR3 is TGCAGTGCTAGAGAAGCGGGGGGAGGGGACAAAAACATTCAGTACTTC.

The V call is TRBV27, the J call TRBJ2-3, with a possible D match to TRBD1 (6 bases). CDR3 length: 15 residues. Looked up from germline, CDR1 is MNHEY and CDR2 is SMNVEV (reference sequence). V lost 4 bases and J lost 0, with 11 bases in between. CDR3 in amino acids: CASSYWGQSTDTQYF. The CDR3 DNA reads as TGTGCCAGCAGTTATTGGGGGCAGAGCACAGATACGCAGTATTTT.

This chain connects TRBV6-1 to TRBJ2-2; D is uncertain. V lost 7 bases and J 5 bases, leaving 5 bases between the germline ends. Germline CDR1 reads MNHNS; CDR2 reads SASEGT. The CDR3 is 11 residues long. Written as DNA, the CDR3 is TGTGCCAGCACGTGGACCGGGGAGCTGTTTTTT. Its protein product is CASTWTGELFF.

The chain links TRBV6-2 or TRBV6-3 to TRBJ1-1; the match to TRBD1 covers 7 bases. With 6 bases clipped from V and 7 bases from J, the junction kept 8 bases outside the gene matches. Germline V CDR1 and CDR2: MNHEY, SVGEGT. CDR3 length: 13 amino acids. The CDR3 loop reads CASSGTGDSEAFF. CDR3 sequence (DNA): TGTGCCAGCAGCGGTACAGGGGATAGTGAAGCTTTCTTT.

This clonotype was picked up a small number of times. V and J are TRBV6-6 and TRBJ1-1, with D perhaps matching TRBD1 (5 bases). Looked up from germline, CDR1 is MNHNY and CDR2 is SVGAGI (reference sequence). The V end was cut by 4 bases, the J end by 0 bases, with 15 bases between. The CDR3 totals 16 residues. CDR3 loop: CASSWGKGGMNTEAFF. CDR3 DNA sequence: TGTGCCAGCAGTTGGGGCAAAGGCGGGATGAACACTGAAGCTTTCTTT.